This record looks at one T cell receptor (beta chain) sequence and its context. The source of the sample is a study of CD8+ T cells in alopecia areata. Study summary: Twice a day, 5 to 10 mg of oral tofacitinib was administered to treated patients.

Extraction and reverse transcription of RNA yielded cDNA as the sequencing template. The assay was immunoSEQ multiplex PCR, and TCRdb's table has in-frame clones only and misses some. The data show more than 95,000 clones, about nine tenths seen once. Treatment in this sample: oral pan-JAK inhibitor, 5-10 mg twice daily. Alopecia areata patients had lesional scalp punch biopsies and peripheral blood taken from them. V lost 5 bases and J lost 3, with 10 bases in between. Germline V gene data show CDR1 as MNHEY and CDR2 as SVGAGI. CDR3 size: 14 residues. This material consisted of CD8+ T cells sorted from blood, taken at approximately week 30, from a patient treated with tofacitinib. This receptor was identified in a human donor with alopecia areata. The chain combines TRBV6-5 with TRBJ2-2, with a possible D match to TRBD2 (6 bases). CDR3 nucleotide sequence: TGTGCCAGCAGTGAAGGCGGGGACACCGGGGAGCTGTTTTTT. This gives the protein CASSEGGDTGELFF.